This T cell receptor beta chain is from a study of siplizumab effects on memory and regulatory T cells. Whole-study results and caveats: The majority of clones, roughly 80-97% of proliferating CD4+ or CD8+ clones, lacked an assignable naive or memory phenotype. Suppression by proliferating Tregs derived from siplizumab cultures was not verified.

Assays covered 10^5 or so TCR templates per sample. Method: immunoSEQ multiplex PCR; TCRdb's copy keeps in-frame clones and lacks some. The repertoire holds about 56,000 clones, around 97% seen once, with approximately 0.99% in the top ten. In the case of this clone: The antigen remains undetermined.

Material: naive CD8+ T cells sorted from blood. The TCR was taken from a human donor in good health.

The CDR3 DNA reads as TGCGCCAGCAGCCAAGTAGCGGGAGGGAGAGGGGCCAACGTCCTGACTTTC. Its translation: CASSQVAGGRGANVLTF. The V gene is TRBV4-3, the J gene TRBJ2-6, with TRBD2 matching over 11 bases. Germline-derived CDR1 and CDR2 are LGHNA and YSLEER. The CDR3 is made up of 17 amino acids. V lost 1 base and J lost 4; bases outside the gene matches: 3.